These 23 T cell receptor beta chains were sequenced from one sample in a study of blood T cell repertoires in COVID-19. TCRdb's table, derived via immunoSEQ multiplex PCR, lists solely in-frame clones and lacks some. The top ten hold approximately 4% of the sample, which has under 300,000 clones, roughly 84% seen once. Material for sequencing was peripheral blood. These receptors all come from a woman aged 40-49 years with active or convalescent COVID-19.

This chain links TRBV7-9 with TRBJ1-1; D call uncertain. From germline, CDR1 is SEHNR and CDR2 FQNEAQ (reference sequence). V lost 2 bases, J lost 4 bases, and 11 bases lay in between. The CDR3 is 14 amino acids. CDR3 nucleotide sequence: TGTGCCAGCAGCTTAAGCCTGGCGGGCACTGAAGCTTTCTTT. Protein sequence: CASSLSLAGTEAFF.

A word on this clone: The same CDR3 is also encoded by other DNA sequences in this sample. V and J are TRBV30 and TRBJ2-3; 9 bases match TRBD2. Losses at the gene ends were 1 base for V and 2 bases for J; bases not matched to a gene: 4. The CDR3 is made up of 15 amino acids. Germline CDR1 reads GTSNPN; CDR2 reads SVGIG (reference sequence). CDR3 DNA: TGTGCCTGGAGTGGAGTAGCGGGGGTCACAGATACGCAGTATTTT. This codes for CAWSGVAGVTDTQYF.

V gene TRBV15 combines with J gene TRBJ1-1; D not resolved. The CDR3 runs 12 residues. Germline assignment: CDR1 LNHNV and CDR2 YYDKDF (reference sequence). Trimming pared 0 bases from V and 6 bases from J, leaving 5 bases between. CDR3 coding DNA: TGTGCCACCAGCAGAGAGTGGCCTGAAGCTTTCTTT. It specifies CATSREWPEAFF.

There are a few counts of this clone. The chain uses TRBV21-1 and TRBJ2-7; the listed D gene, TRBD1, was not tested against the DNA. TRBV21-1 is an annotated pseudogene. The CDR3 is made up of 12 amino acids. The CDR3 bases are TGTGCCAGCATCAAGGACACCTACGAGCAGTACGTC. Translating gives CASIKDTYEQYV.

This clone was counted between two and nine times. The chain couples TRBV30 to TRBJ2-2; 9 nucleotides align to TRBD2. CDR1 is GTSNPN, CDR2 SVGIG, per germline (reference sequence). CDR3 size: 13 residues. The V gene end was trimmed by 4 bases and the J gene end by 6 bases; junction bases not matched to a gene: 3. In DNA, the CDR3 is TGTGCCTGGATGGGACTAGCACCCGGGGAGCTGTTTTTT. It encodes CAWMGLAPGELFF.

This clone has more than one count but fewer than ten. This chain links TRBV10-1 with TRBJ2-2, with D possibly being TRBD1 (6 bases). Trimming stripped 6 bases from V and 4 bases from J, with 9 bases between. CDR3 length: 13 amino acids. Germline V gene lookup returns CDR1 WNHNN and CDR2 SYGVQD (reference sequence). The CDR3 region is CASRRTVTGELFF. The CDR3 DNA reads TGCGCCAGCAGGAGGACAGTCACCGGGGAGCTGTTTTTT.

This chain uses TRBV28 with TRBJ2-7; a possible D gene is TRBD1 (6 bases). The CDR3 length is 14 residues. Trimming removed 2 bases from V and 5 bases from J, with 13 bases in between. From germline, CDR1 is MDHEN and CDR2 SYDVKM. The CDR3 bases are TGTGCCAGCAGTTTAGGCCAGGGGCGGCACGAGCAGTACTTC. It codes for CASSLGQGRHEQYF.

V and J are TRBV4-2 and TRBJ2-7; D gene unclear. There are 11 residues in the CDR3. Germline lookup yields CDR1 LGHNA and CDR2 YNFKEQ. V shed 6 bases and J shed 4 bases, with 7 bases lying between them. The CDR3 DNA reads as TGTGCCAGCAGGAGAGATTACGAGCAGTACTTC. Translating it yields CASRRDYEQYF.

This clone came up many times. V gene TRBV18 combines with J gene TRBJ2-7, with 12 bases that match TRBD2. Unmatched junction bases numbered 5, after V lost 3 bases and J lost 2 bases. The CDR3 is 16 residues long. Germline V gene sequence: CDR1 KGHSH, CDR2 LQKENI. The CDR3 sequence: CASSPPRLAGAYEQYF. The DNA for the CDR3 is TGTGCCAGCTCACCTCCCCGACTAGCGGGAGCCTACGAGCAGTACTTC.

This chain links TRBV27 with TRBJ2-7, with TRBD1 matching 7 bases. The ends lost 2 bases at V and 1 base at J; junction bases unmatched: 5. The CDR3 runs 15 residues. CDR1 and CDR2 (germline): MNHEY, SMNVEV (reference sequence). The CDR3 nucleotides read TGTGCCAGCAGTTTAAGCCCGGGACAGTCCTACGAGCAGTACTTC. This gives the protein CASSLSPGQSYEQYF.

The CDR3 sequence is CASSLSLAVTNEQFF. As DNA, the CDR3 is TGTGCCAGCAGCTTATCCCTAGCGGTGACCAATGAGCAGTTCTTC. The chain joins TRBV7-9 to TRBJ2-1, with 7 bases fitting TRBD2. The CDR3 is 15 residues long. In germline, CDR1 is SEHNR, CDR2 FQNEAQ (reference sequence). Trimming at V came to 2 bases and at J to 6 bases, leaving 7 bases not matched to a gene.

The chain has TRBV7-3 and TRBJ2-3; D is ambiguous. Germline CDR1 SGHTA, CDR2 FQGTGA. V was cut by 0 bases and J by 2 bases, with 9 bases left in between. The CDR3 runs to 15 residues. CDR3 amino acids: CASSLTGRNTDTQYF. CDR3 coding DNA: TGTGCCAGCAGCTTAACGGGCAGGAACACAGATACGCAGTATTTT.

The chain employs TRBV19 and TRBJ1-1; D perhaps matches TRBD1 (5 bases). V was clipped by 6 bases and J by 3 bases, with 8 bases between them. The CDR3 totals 12 residues. Germline V CDR1 and CDR2: LNHDA, SQIVND (reference sequence). This CDR3 is CASRVGDTEAFF. The CDR3 coding sequence is TGTGCCAGTAGGGTAGGGGACACTGAAGCTTTCTTT. Full variable domain (rest looked up from reference TRBV19 and TRBJ1-1): DGGITQSPKYLFRKEGQNVTLSCEQNLNHDAMYWYRQDPGQGLRLIYYSQIVNDFQKGDIAEGYSVSREKKESFPLTVTSAQKNPTAFYLCASRVGDTEAFFGQGTRLTVV.

The V and J genes are TRBV19 and TRBJ1-5; TRBD1 aligns across 10 bases. Germline loops: CDR1 LNHDA, CDR2 SQIVND (reference sequence). J lost 15 bases, V lost 1 base, and 6 bases had no gene match. The CDR3 runs to 13 residues. The CDR3 spells CASSIGGQGLPHF. The CDR3 DNA reads TGTGCCAGTAGTATAGGGGGACAGGGGCTACCGCATTTT.

There are a few counts of this clone. This sequence joins TRBV19 and TRBJ1-2; D not resolved. In germline, CDR1 is LNHDA, CDR2 SQIVND (reference sequence). V dropped 3 bases and J dropped 10 bases, with 12 bases sitting between them. The CDR3 runs 12 residues. Written as DNA, the CDR3 is TGTGCCAGTAGTATGAGGGTCGCCCACTACACCTTC. It specifies CASSMRVAHYTF.

The V and J genes are TRBV6-1 and TRBJ1-1, with a possible D match to TRBD1 (6 bases). V was shortened by 2 bases and J by 0 bases, with 7 bases between the two germline ends. CDR3 length: 14 residues. Germline V CDR1 and CDR2: MNHNS, SASEGT. In DNA form, the CDR3 reads TGTGCCAGCAGTGAACAGGGGTTGAACACTGAAGCTTTCTTT. It specifies CASSEQGLNTEAFF.

J is TRBJ1-2 and V is TRBV12-3 or TRBV12-4, with TRBD1 as a possible D gene (5 bases). V was clipped by 6 bases and J by 3 bases, with 11 bases between them. This CDR3 has 13 amino acids. CDR3 sequence reads: CASSTGLHYGYTF. The DNA of the CDR3 is TGTGCCAGCAGCACGGGACTGCACTATGGCTACACCTTC.

This sequence joins TRBV5-1 and TRBJ2-1, with D perhaps TRBD2 (6 bases). Trimming cost V 5 bases and J 4 bases, with 10 bases left between them. The germline V gene has CDR1 SGHRS and CDR2 YFSETQ. The CDR3 is 13 amino acids. CDR3 sequence (DNA): TGCGCCAGCAGGGGGGGTTCATACAATGAGCAGTTCTTC. This codes for CASRGGSYNEQFF.

This clone was observed a single time. The rearrangement links TRBV3-1 (or the pseudogene TRBV3-2) to TRBJ2-5, with D maybe TRBD2 (5 bases). V was trimmed by 8 bases and J by 5 bases, leaving 12 bases between them. Germline CDR1 is LGHDT and CDR2 is YNNKEL (reference sequence). The CDR3 covers 12 residues. The CDR3 spells CASGPPGETQYF. The CDR3 nucleotides read TGTGCCAGCGGACCGCCGGGGGAGACCCAGTACTTC.

The rearrangement uses TRBV28 and TRBJ1-2; TRBD1 matches at 9 bases. V shed 6 bases and J 4 bases; nucleotides not matched to a gene: 6. This CDR3 is 14 amino acids long. Germline CDR1 and CDR2: MDHEN and SYDVKM. The CDR3, as DNA: TGTGCCAGCAGATCCGGGACAGGGACCTATGGCTACACCTTC. It yields the protein CASRSGTGTYGYTF.

Comment on this clone: Within the sample, other DNA sequences also encode this same CDR3. The chain uses TRBV3-1 (or the pseudogene TRBV3-2) and TRBJ2-1, with TRBD2 matching 11 bases. Per germline, CDR1 LGHDT and CDR2 YNNKEL (reference sequence). CDR3 length equals 16 residues. V lost 1 base and J lost 7; bases outside the gene matches: 6. The CDR3 reads CASSQVLLAGVNEQFF. Here the CDR3 DNA reads TGTGCCAGCAGCCAAGTTTTACTAGCGGGGGTTAATGAGCAGTTCTTC.

This clone was observed a handful of times. The V gene is TRBV28, the J gene TRBJ1-2; possible D gene TRBD1, 6 bases. Germline CDR1 is MDHEN and CDR2 is SYDVKM. The V gene lost 8 bases and the J gene lost 5 bases, with 15 bases spanning the gap. This CDR3 comprises 13 residues. The CDR3 region is CASGDIRLYGYTF. The CDR3 region has the DNA TGTGCCAGCGGGGACATAAGATTATATGGCTACACCTTC.

The CDR3: CASRNLGAETQYF. CDR3 coding DNA: TGTGCCAGCAGAAACCTAGGAGCGGAGACCCAGTACTTC. The chain couples TRBV6-5 to TRBJ2-5; D remains ambiguous. Trimming took off 6 bases at V and 5 bases at J, with 13 bases between the two ends. The CDR3 is 13 residues long. Germline loops: CDR1 MNHEY, CDR2 SVGAGI.